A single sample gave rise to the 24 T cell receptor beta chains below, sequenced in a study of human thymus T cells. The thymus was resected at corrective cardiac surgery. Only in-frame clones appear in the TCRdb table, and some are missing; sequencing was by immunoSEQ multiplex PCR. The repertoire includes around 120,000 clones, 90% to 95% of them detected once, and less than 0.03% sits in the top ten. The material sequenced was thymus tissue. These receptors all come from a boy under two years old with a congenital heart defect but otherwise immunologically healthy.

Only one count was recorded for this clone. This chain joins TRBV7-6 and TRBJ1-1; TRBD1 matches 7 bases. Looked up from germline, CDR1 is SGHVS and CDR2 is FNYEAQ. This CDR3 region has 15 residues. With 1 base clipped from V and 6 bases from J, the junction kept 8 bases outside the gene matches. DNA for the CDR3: TGTGCCAGCAGCTTAGTTGTGGGGACAGAGCCTGAAGCTTTCTTT. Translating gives CASSLVVGTEPEAFF.

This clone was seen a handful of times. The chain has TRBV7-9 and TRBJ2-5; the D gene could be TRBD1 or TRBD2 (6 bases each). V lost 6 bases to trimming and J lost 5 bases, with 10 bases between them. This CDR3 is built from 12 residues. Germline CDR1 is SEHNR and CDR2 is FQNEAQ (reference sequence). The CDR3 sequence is CASRRGAETQYF. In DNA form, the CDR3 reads TGTGCCAGCAGGAGGGGGGCCGAGACCCAGTACTTC.

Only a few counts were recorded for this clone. CDR3 residues: CASSEGNEQFF. The CDR3 DNA is TGCGCCAGCAGTGAGGGCAATGAGCAGTTCTTC. J is TRBJ2-1 and V is TRBV10-1, with D unresolved. The germline gives CDR1 WNHNN, CDR2 SYGVQD (reference sequence). The CDR3 extends over 11 amino acids. V lost 2 bases and J 6 bases, leaving 2 bases between the germline ends.

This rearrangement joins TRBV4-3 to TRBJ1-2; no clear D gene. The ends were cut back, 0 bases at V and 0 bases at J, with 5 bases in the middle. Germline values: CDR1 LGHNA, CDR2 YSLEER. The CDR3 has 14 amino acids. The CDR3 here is CASSQDNANYGYTF. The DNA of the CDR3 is TGCGCCAGCAGCCAAGACAACGCTAACTATGGCTACACCTTC.

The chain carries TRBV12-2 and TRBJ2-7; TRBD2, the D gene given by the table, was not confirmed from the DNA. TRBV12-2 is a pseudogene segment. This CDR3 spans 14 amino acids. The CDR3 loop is CASRSTGLAGVWHF. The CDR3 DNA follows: TGTGCAAGTCGCTCCACGGGACTAGCGGGGGTTTGGCACTTC.

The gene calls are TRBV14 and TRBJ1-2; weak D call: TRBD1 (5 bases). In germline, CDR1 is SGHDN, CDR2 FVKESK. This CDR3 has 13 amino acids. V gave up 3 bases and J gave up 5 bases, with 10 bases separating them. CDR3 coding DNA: TGTGCCAGCAGCCAGGGGCAGGGATATGGCTACACCTTC. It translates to CASSQGQGYGYTF.

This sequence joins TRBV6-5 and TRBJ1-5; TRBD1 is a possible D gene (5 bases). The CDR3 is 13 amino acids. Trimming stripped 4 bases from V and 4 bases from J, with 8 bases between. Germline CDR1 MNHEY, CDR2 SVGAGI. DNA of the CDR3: TGTGCCAGCAGTTCAGGGTGGAATCAGCCCCAGCATTTT. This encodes CASSSGWNQPQHF.

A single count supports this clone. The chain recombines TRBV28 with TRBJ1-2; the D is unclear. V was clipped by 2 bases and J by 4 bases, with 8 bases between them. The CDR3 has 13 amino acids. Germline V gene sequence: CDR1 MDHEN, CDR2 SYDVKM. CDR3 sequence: CASSLGQSYGYTF. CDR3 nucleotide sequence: TGTGCCAGCAGTTTAGGGCAGTCCTATGGCTACACCTTC.

DNA for the CDR3: TGTGCCAGCAGTTTATCGCGGTCAGCAGGGACCTACAATGAGCAGTTCTTC. The encoded protein is CASSLSRSAGTYNEQFF. This chain joins TRBV27 and TRBJ2-1, with a possible D match to TRBD1 (5 bases). CDR1 MNHEY and CDR2 SMNVEV come from the germline V gene (reference sequence). Trimming removed 0 bases from V and 2 bases from J, with 14 bases in between. The CDR3 covers 17 residues.

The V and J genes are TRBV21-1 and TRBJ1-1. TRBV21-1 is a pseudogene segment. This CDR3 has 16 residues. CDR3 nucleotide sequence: TGTGCCAGCAGTTCACCTTGGGGATATAGGAACACTGAAGCTTTCTTT. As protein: CASSSPWGYRNTEAFF.

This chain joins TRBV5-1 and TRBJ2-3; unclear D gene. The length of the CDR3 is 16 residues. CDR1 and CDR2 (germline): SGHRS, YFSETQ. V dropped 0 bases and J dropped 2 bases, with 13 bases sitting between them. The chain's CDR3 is CASSLAPRRTTDTQYF. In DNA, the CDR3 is TGCGCCAGCAGCTTGGCCCCCCGGCGGACCACAGATACGCAGTATTTT.

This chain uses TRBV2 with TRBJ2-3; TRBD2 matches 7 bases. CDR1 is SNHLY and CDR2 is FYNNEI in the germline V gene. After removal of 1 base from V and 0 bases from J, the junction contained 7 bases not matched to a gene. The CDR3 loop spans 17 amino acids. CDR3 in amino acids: CASSEGKRGFSTDTQYF. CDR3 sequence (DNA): TGTGCCAGCAGTGAAGGGAAGCGGGGCTTCAGCACAGATACGCAGTATTTT.

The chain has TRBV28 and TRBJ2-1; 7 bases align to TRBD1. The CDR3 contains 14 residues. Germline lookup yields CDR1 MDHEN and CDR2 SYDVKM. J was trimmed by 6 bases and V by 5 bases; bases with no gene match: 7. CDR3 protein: CASSPKDRPNEQFF. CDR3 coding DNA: TGTGCCAGCAGTCCGAAGGACAGGCCCAATGAGCAGTTCTTC.

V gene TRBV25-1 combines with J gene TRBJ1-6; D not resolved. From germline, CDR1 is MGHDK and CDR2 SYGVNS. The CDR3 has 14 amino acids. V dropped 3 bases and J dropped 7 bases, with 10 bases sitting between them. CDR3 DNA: TGTGCCAGCAGTGAGGTAGGGTACAATTCACCCCTCCACTTT. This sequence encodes CASSEVGYNSPLHF.

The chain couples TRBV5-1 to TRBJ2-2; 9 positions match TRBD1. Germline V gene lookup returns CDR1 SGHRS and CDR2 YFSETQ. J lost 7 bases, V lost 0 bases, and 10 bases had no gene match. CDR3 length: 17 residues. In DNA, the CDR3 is TGCGCCAGCAGCTTGGTACGGGACAGGGTTAACTTCGGGGAGCTGTTTTTT. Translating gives CASSLVRDRVNFGELFF.

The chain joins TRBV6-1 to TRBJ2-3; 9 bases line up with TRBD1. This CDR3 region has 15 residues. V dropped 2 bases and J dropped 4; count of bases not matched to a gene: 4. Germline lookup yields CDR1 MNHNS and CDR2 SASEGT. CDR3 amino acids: CASSERTGEADTQYF. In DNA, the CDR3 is TGTGCCAGCAGTGAAAGGACAGGGGAGGCAGATACGCAGTATTTT.

The CDR3 region has the DNA TGTGCCAGCAGCCACGCAGGGACTGAAGCTTTCTTT. Translation: CASSHAGTEAFF. This chain joins TRBV25-1 and TRBJ1-1; a possible D gene is TRBD1 (5 bases). The V end was cut by 6 bases, the J end by 5 bases, with 10 bases between. Germline V gene sequence: CDR1 MGHDK, CDR2 SYGVNS. The CDR3 is 12 amino acids.

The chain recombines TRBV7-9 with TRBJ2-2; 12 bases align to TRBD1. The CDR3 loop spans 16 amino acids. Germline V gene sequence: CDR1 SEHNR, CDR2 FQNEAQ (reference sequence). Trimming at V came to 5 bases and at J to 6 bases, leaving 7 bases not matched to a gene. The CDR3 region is CASSIPGQGAPGELFF. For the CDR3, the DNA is TGTGCCAGCAGCATACCGGGACAGGGGGCGCCCGGGGAGCTGTTTTTT.

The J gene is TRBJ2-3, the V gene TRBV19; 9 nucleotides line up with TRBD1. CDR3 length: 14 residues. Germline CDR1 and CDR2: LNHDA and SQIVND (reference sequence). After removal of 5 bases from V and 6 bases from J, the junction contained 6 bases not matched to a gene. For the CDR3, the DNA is TGTGCCAGTAGTCCGGGGACAGGGCTCGATACGCAGTATTTT. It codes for CASSPGTGLDTQYF.

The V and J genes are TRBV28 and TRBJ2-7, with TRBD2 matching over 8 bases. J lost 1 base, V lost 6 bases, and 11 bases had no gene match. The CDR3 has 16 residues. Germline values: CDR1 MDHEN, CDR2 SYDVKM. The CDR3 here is CASSHKGTSGSYEQYF. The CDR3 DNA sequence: TGTGCCAGCAGCCATAAGGGTACTAGCGGTTCCTACGAGCAGTACTTC.

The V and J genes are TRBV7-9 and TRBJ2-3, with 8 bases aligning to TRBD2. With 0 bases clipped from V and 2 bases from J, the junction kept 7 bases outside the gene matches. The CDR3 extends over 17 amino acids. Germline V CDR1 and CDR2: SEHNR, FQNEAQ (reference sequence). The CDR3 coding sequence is TGTGCCAGCAGCTTAGCCCGGGGGGGTAGCAACACAGATACGCAGTATTTT. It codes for CASSLARGGSNTDTQYF.

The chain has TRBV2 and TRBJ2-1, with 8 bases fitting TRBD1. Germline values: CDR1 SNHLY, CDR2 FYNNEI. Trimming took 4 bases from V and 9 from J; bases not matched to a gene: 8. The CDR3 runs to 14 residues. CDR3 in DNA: TGTGCCAGCAGTGGCGGGACAGGTAATTGTGAGCAGTTCTTC. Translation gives CASSGGTGNCEQFF. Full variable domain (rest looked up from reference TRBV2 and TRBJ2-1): EPEVTQTPSHQVTQMGQEVILRCVPISNHLYFYWYRQILGQKVEFLVSFYNNEISEKSEIFDDQFSVERPDGSNFTLKIRSTKLEDSAMYFCASSGGTGNCEQFFGPGTRLTVL.

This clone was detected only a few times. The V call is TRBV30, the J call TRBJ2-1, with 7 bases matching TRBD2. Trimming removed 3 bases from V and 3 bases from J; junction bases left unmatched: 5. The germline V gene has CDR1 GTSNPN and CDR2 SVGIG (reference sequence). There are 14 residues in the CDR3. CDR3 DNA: TGTGCCTGGAGCCGCGGGACTATCTACAATGAGCAGTTCTTC. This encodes CAWSRGTIYNEQFF.

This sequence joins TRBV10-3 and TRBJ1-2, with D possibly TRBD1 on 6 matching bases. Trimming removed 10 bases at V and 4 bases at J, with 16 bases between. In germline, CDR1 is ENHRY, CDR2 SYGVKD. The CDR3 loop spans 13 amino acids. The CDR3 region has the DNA TGTGCCACCAGGACTCTACAGGGCTATGGCTACACCTTC. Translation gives CATRTLQGYGYTF.